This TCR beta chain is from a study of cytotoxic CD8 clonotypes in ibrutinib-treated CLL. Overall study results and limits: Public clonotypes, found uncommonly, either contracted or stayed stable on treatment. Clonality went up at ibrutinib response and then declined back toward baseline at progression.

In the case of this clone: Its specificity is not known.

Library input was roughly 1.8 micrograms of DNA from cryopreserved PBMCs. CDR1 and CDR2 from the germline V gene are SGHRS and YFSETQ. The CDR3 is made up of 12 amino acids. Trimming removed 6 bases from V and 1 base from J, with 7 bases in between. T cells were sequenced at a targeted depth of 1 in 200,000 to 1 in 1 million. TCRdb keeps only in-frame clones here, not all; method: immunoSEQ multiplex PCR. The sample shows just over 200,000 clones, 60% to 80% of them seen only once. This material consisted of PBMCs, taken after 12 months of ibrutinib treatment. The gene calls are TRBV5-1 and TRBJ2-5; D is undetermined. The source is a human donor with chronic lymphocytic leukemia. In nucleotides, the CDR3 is TGCGCCAGCACCAGAGGCCAAGAGACCCAGTACTTC. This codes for CASTRGQETQYF.